This is a list of T cell receptor beta chains from one sample in a study of metastatic and nonmetastatic thyroid tumors. MiXCR reprocessed the PCR reads for TCRdb. Among tens of thousands of clones, about 3.8% were seen once, and the ten largest hold about a fifth. The sequenced material came from blood. These receptors all stem from a female donor with papillary thyroid cancer or a benign thyroid nodule (not recorded which). Some clones in this sample may be carry-over from other donors' samples. Each CDR3 is given with its conserved first and last residue. Fields, in order: CDR3 protein, V gene.

CASSYPAGGGITDTQYF,TRBV6-9
CASSEGTGLLNTEAFF,TRBV5-8
CASSYSRQGARETQYF,TRBV6-2/TRBV6-3
CATSRDNQGGGETQYF,TRBV15
CAWSVRAEQYF,TRBV30
CASRIQGSTYEQYF,TRBV6-1
CSATSTSSGSGNEQFF,TRBV20-1
CASSLAITSNEQFF,TRBV11-2
CASSYDREQPQHF,TRBV12-3/TRBV12-4
CASSLPEPNYGYTF,TRBV7-9
CASSLEWGGTEAFF,TRBV7-6
CASSQRQGSGNIQYF,TRBV6-1
CASSPPRLAGGREQYF,TRBV28
CASSQTGARNTIYF,TRBV3-1
CAWSTTGALKPQHF,TRBV30
CASRKRTGELFF,TRBV12-3/TRBV12-4
CASKPPLNEKLFF,TRBV12-3/TRBV12-4
CASSHVSGQGAEAFF,TRBV4-1
CASRASGPEGVKNIQYF,TRBV2
CASSRPGTGGTVDTQYF,TRBV6-1
CSAWTPNTGELFF,TRBV20-1
CASSSRYEQYF,TRBV6-1
CASSWDRGPYEQYF,TRBV5-1
CASSQARGGCYTF,TRBV14
CASRPGGSWGETQYF,TRBV5-1
CSALQGTSNSEQFF,TRBV20-1
CASSHLGRGDYEQYF,TRBV14
CASSWEGTSGSSYNEQFF,TRBV11-2
CASSAGQNYGYTF,TRBV2
CASSRHLGTPQHF,TRBV27
CASSLLGSSYEQYF,TRBV7-9
CASSFLAGGSYNEQFF,TRBV28
CASSPEDRLAGYTF,TRBV7-2
CASSGSSGSLNEQVF,TRBV6-1
CASSFDVGELFF,TRBV7-9
CSAGSPYEQYF,TRBV20-1
CASSQTGESPAQHF,TRBV28
CSARDRGAGNTIYF,TRBV20-1
CASSEREAGYEQYF,TRBV6-1
CASRPRGARGYTF,TRBV6-1
CASSTRTGTGQYF,TRBV6-2/TRBV6-3
CASSLGQVNFYTF,TRBV18
CASSPREGVEMGDGYTF,TRBV11-2